This T cell receptor beta chain emerged from a study of cytomegalovirus exposure and HLA in healthy donors. A multiplex PCR was run with 60 Vbeta primers and 13 Jbeta primers. The repertoire was sequenced with immunoSEQ multiplex PCR; TCRdb's copy has only in-frame clones and lacks some. Of 95,000 to 130,000 clones in the sample, 65% are singletons; the top ten hold nearly 9.5%. The TCR was taken from a woman aged 40 to 50 in good health and CMV-seropositive. Sample: PBMCs.

CDR3 loop: CAISAGTSYEQYF. The CDR3 coding sequence is TGTGCCATCAGTGCAGGGACTAGCTACGAGCAGTACTTC. The chain is built from TRBV10-3 and TRBJ2-7, with 8 bases aligning to TRBD2. Unmatched junction bases numbered 2, after V lost 4 bases and J lost 3 bases. CDR1 is ENHRY, CDR2 SYGVKD, per germline. The CDR3 runs 13 residues.